Sequencing of this T cell receptor (beta chain) was carried out in a study of T-cell reconstitution after alpha-beta-depleted transplantation in children. Germline assignment: CDR1 PRHDT and CDR2 FYEKMQ (reference sequence). This CDR3 region has 17 residues. Trimming left V 2 bases short and J 3 bases short, with 20 bases between. The library targeted TCRbeta and was prepared with unique molecular identifiers. TCRdb redid the calling of the PCR reads with MiXCR, one entry per CDR3 protein. The data hold some 400,000 distinct CDR3 sequences, with around 21% observed a single time. The chain employs TRBV13 and TRBJ2-7; D possibly corresponds to TRBD1 (6 bases). The sample here was PBMCs from the stem cell graft donor, taken from the stem cell graft. The sequence derives from a human donor who donated a stem cell graft to a child with acute myeloid leukemia. The CDR3 here is CASSLTGHRSRNYEQYF. CDR3 DNA: TGTGCCAGCAGCTTAACAGGGCACCGATCGAGGAACTACGAGCAGTACTTC.